A selection of T cell receptor beta chains follows, all from one sample in a study of T cells of healthy individuals. TCRdb called the 5' RACE reads again in MiXCR, with one record for every CDR3 protein. The sample lists roughly 76,000 distinct CDR3 sequences; 5% were seen once. Receptors originate from a female donor in good health. Both conserved end residues are part of each CDR3. A D gene is named only where the DNA matches it firmly. For some rows the clone size is stated as once, few or many, or as a class when expanded; others skip it.

j_gene	d_gene	abundance	v_gene	CDR3aa	CDR3nt
TRBJ2-1	TRBD2	-	TRBV14	CASSPRILAGSYNEQFF	TGTGCCAGCAGCCCCCGGATACTAGCGGGCTCCTACAATGAGCAGTTCTTC
TRBJ1-3	-	many	TRBV29-1	CSVVVRSRFGNTIYF	TGCAGCGTTGTCGTTCGGTCTAGGTTTGGAAACACCATATATTTT
TRBJ1-2	TRBD1	few	TRBV6-5	CASTPRQGSNYGYTF	TGTGCCAGCACTCCCAGACAGGGTAGTAACTATGGCTACACCTTC
TRBJ2-1	-	many	TRBV6-6	CASSGTGQEQFF	TGTGCCAGCAGTGGAACAGGACAGGAGCAGTTCTTC
TRBJ2-1	TRBD1	many	TRBV5-1	CASSPGTGGYNEQFF	TGCGCCAGCAGCCCGGGGACAGGGGGATACAATGAGCAGTTCTTC
TRBJ2-5	-	many	TRBV2	CASEGTPRGTQYF	TGTGCCAGCGAAGGGACTCCCCGGGGGACCCAGTACTTC
TRBJ2-2	-	many	TRBV29-1	CSASESGELFF	TGCAGCGCATCGGAGTCCGGGGAGCTGTTTTTT
TRBJ1-1	-	few	TRBV15	CATSTFLQGNTEAFF	TGTGCCACCAGCACATTTCTACAGGGGAACACTGAAGCTTTCTTT
TRBJ2-1	-	many	TRBV15	CATGWAYTYNEQFF	TGTGCCACGGGATGGGCGTATACCTACAATGAGCAGTTCTTC
TRBJ2-1	-	many	TRBV28	CASSLGYRDTDFF	TGTGCCAGCAGTTTAGGATATCGGGACACCGATTTCTTC
TRBJ1-5	-	few	TRBV19	CASRPGRNQPQHF	TGTGCCAGTCGACCAGGGCGAAATCAGCCCCAGCATTTT
TRBJ1-3	-	few	TRBV7-6	CASSLGRAHGNTIYF	TGTGCCAGCAGCTTAGGCAGGGCTCACGGAAACACCATATATTTT
TRBJ2-3	-	many	TRBV28	CASSFRPGQTDTQYF	TGTGCCAGCAGTTTTCGTCCCGGACAGACAGATACGCAGTATTTT
TRBJ1-1	-	many	TRBV5-6	CASSLLGRTGTEAFF	TGTGCCAGCAGCTTGCTAGGACGGACTGGGACTGAAGCTTTCTTT
TRBJ2-5	TRBD1	many	TRBV27	CASSPDRQGPKTQYF	TGTGCCAGCAGTCCTGATCGACAGGGTCCGAAGACCCAGTACTTC
TRBJ2-1	TRBD1	many	TRBV6-1	CASSERTGSYNEQFF	TGTGCCAGCAGTGAGAGGACAGGCTCCTACAATGAGCAGTTCTTC
TRBJ1-2	-	few	TRBV4-1	CASSQQGDYGYTF	TGCGCCAGCAGCCAACAGGGAGACTATGGCTACACCTTC
TRBJ2-1	-	-	TRBV20-1	CSARSPRSYNEQFF	TGCAGTGCTAGAAGTCCTAGGTCCTACAATGAGCAGTTCTTC
TRBJ2-7	-	-	TRBV6-2/TRBV6-3	CASSSRGPYEQYF	TGTGCCAGCAGTTCCCGTGGACCCTACGAGCAGTACTTC
TRBJ2-7	-	many	TRBV4-3	CASSQDGSGEQYF	TGCGCCAGCAGCCAAGATGGGTCTGGCGAGCAGTACTTC
TRBJ2-3	-	few	TRBV18	CASSPLGGTDTQYF	TGTGCCAGCTCCCCGTTGGGCGGCACAGATACGCAGTATTTT
TRBJ2-5	-	many	TRBV27	CASTPWGAMLETQYF	TGTGCCAGCACCCCGTGGGGGGCAATGCTTGAGACCCAGTACTTC
TRBJ1-2	TRBD1	-	TRBV12-3/TRBV12-4	CASSPGQGVYGYTF	TGTGCCAGCAGCCCCGGACAGGGGGTCTATGGCTACACCTTC
TRBJ1-1	TRBD1	-	TRBV29-1	CSGTGATNTEAFF	TGCAGCGGGACAGGGGCGACGAACACTGAAGCTTTCTTT
TRBJ2-2	-	few	TRBV10-3	CAISSGDGTGELFF	TGTGCCATCAGTAGCGGAGACGGAACCGGGGAGCTGTTTTTT
TRBJ2-4	TRBD2	many	TRBV20-1	CSAKLAGDAKNIQYF	TGCAGTGCTAAACTAGCGGGGGATGCCAAAAACATTCAGTACTTC
TRBJ2-3	-	many	TRBV28	CASSPRQTSTDTQYF	TGTGCCAGCAGTCCACGACAGACAAGCACAGATACGCAGTATTTT
TRBJ2-3	-	few	TRBV7-2	CASSLQALGTDTQYF	TGTGCCAGCAGCTTGCAGGCCCTCGGGACAGATACGCAGTATTTT
TRBJ2-1	TRBD2	-	TRBV5-1	CASSSGTSGANEQFF	TGCGCCAGCAGCTCCGGGACTAGCGGGGCCAATGAGCAGTTCTTC
TRBJ2-3	TRBD2	many	TRBV30	CAWRLAGSTDTQYF	TGTGCCTGGAGACTAGCGGGGAGCACAGATACGCAGTATTTT
TRBJ1-4	-	many	TRBV7-3	CASSFSRETKLFF	TGTGCCAGCAGCTTTAGTAGGGAAACGAAACTGTTTTTT
TRBJ2-7	TRBD2	many	TRBV28	CASSLSVGEASGSTSYEQYF	TGTGCCAGCAGTTTATCAGTGGGTGAGGCTAGCGGGAGTACCTCCTACGAGCAGTACTTC
TRBJ1-1	-	few	TRBV19	CASSIAGANTEAFF	TGTGCCAGTAGTATAGCCGGTGCGAACACTGAAGCTTTCTTT
TRBJ2-3	-	few	TRBV7-2	CASTSRGLTDTQYF	TGTGCCAGCACCTCAAGGGGTCTCACAGATACGCAGTATTTT
TRBJ1-1	-	-	TRBV3-1	CASSPQGRMNTEAFF	TGTGCCAGCAGCCCCCAAGGACGGATGAACACTGAAGCTTTCTTT
TRBJ2-7	-	-	TRBV25-1	CASSASTGHHPYEQYF	TGTGCCAGCAGTGCCTCCACGGGACATCATCCCTACGAGCAGTACTTC
TRBJ2-3	-	few	TRBV28	CASSTYRETSTDTQYF	TGTGCCAGCAGTACGTACAGGGAAACTAGCACAGATACGCAGTATTTT
TRBJ2-1	-	many	TRBV19	CASSIVGRPLKSNEQFF	TGTGCCAGTAGTATAGTGGGACGGCCGTTAAAATCCAATGAGCAGTTCTTC
TRBJ2-3	TRBD2	many	TRBV18	CASSPPSGRVSTDTQYF	TGTGCCAGCTCACCACCCAGCGGGAGGGTTAGCACAGATACGCAGTATTTT
TRBJ1-2	-	many	TRBV20-1	CSARVAGLTGGYTF	TGCAGTGCTAGAGTAGCAGGACTTACAGGGGGCTACACCTTC
TRBJ2-1	TRBD2	-	TRBV7-3	CASSSTSGFGNEQFF	TGTGCCAGCAGCTCGACTAGCGGGTTTGGCAATGAGCAGTTCTTC
TRBJ1-1	TRBD1	-	TRBV27	CASSRGGATEAFF	TGTGCCAGCAGCAGAGGGGGCGCGACTGAAGCTTTCTTT
TRBJ2-7	-	many	TRBV6-5	CASKWREKGSYEQYF	TGTGCCAGCAAATGGAGGGAGAAGGGTAGCTACGAGCAGTACTTC
TRBJ2-3	-	few	TRBV7-9	CASSFGGDSTDTQYF	TGTGCCAGCAGCTTTGGGGGTGATAGCACAGATACGCAGTATTTT
TRBJ2-5	-	many	TRBV29-1	CSVDATMYQETQYF	TGCAGCGTTGATGCCACGATGTACCAAGAGACCCAGTACTTC
TRBJ2-1	TRBD1	few	TRBV7-9	CASSPRTLTGLEQFF	TGTGCCAGCAGCCCCCGGACCCTGACAGGGCTTGAGCAGTTCTTC
TRBJ2-1	TRBD2	-	TRBV9	CASSAMVAGVGNEQFF	TGTGCCAGCAGCGCCATGGTAGCGGGAGTGGGGAATGAGCAGTTCTTC
TRBJ1-3	-	-	TRBV15	CATSGRTEARSGNTIYF	TGTGCCACCAGCGGCAGGACCGAAGCTCGCTCTGGAAACACCATATATTTT
TRBJ2-3	-	-	TRBV6-6	CASNLGAGRTDTQYF	TGTGCCAGCAACCTGGGGGCAGGCCGCACAGATACGCAGTATTTT
TRBJ2-1	TRBD2	few	TRBV7-8	CASSLALASYNEQFF	TGTGCCAGCAGCTTAGCACTAGCGTCCTACAATGAGCAGTTCTTC